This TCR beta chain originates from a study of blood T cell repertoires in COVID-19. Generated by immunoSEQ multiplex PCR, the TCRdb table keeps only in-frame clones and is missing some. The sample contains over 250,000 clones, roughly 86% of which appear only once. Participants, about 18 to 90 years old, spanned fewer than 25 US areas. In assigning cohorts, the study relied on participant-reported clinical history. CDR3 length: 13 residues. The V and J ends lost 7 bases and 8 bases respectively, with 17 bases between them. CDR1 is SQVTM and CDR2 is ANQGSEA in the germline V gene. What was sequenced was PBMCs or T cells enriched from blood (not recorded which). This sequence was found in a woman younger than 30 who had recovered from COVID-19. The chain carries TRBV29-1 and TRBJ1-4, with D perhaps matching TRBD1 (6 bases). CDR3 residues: CSARPQDSEKLFF. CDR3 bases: TGCAGCGCCCGCCCCCAGGACAGCGAAAAACTGTTTTTT.